This T cell receptor beta chain appears in the sequencing data of a study of prognosis after radiotherapy for stage I lung cancer. Study background: The study delivered radiotherapy as SBRT in 3 to 5 fractions, with a biologically effective dose of at least 100 Gy.

From genomic DNA, two-round multiplex PCR was used to amplify TCR beta CDR3. Individual primers that were specific to each TRBV and TRBJ gene served in first-round PCR. In TCRdb, the multiplex PCR reads were re-called with MiXCR into one record per CDR3 protein. The table includes 25,000 to 30,000 distinct CDR3 sequences, around 43% detected once. This clonotype was detected ten times or more. V was shortened by 6 bases and J by 6 bases, with 14 bases between the two germline ends. This CDR3 spans 13 amino acids. CDR1 and CDR2 (germline): LGHDT, YNNKEL (reference sequence). The sample in question was PBMCs, obtained before or after stereotactic body radiation therapy (not recorded which). The receptor comes from a donor over 45 with non-small cell lung cancer. The chain has TRBV3-1 and TRBJ1-2; maybe TRBD1 (6 bases). CDR3 sequence reads: CASSLTQGDGYTF. The CDR3 region has the DNA TGTGCCAGCAGTCTTACACAGGGCGATGGCTACACCTTC. Using reference TRBV3-1 and TRBJ1-2 for the parts outside the CDR3, the full variable domain is DTAVSQTPKYLVTQMGNDKSIKCEQNLGHDTMYWYKQDSKKFLKIMFSYNNKELIINETVPNRFSPKSPDKAHLNLHINSLELGDSAVYFCASSLTQGDGYTFGSGTRLTVV.